This TCR beta chain was sequenced in a study of regulatory T cells in long-lasting Graves disease (dated by TCRdb to about 2021). The study in broad terms: Persistent Graves' disease was defined as persistently positive TSH receptor autoantibodies together with antithyroid drug treatment for over 5 years. Patients with persistent Graves' disease were compared with patients with newly diagnosed Graves' disease using TCR sequencing and RNA sequencing of peripheral blood. The study was conducted in China and was registered as a clinical trial. A total of roughly 33 samples were covered by TCR sequencing, comprising 13 persistent and roughly 20 newly diagnosed Graves' disease patients. Persistent Graves' disease patients in the clinical cohort had taken antithyroid drugs for roughly 10 years on average.

The V end gives up 5 bases and the J end 1 base, leaving 5 bases in the junction not matched to a gene. From the cysteine up to the phenylalanine, the CDR3 has a length of 15 residues. Just CDR3 DNA is preserved here, 45 bases in frame from base 1. CDR1 and CDR2 are read off the germline V gene as MNHNS and SASEGT. This clonotype occurred many times. Its antigen is currently not known. Per-nucleotide qualities are absent, and no much larger clonotype sits a single base away. Study-wide conclusions, independent of this receptor: Only the TCR beta chain was sequenced and analyzed. The authors acknowledged the small sample size as a limitation that may reduce accuracy. Compared with newly diagnosed patients, patients with persistent Graves' disease had lower TCR Shannon entropy and fewer highly expanded clones, which suggests clonal expansion. A larger number of public clonotypes was shared among persistent patients (approximately 2,600) than among newly diagnosed patients (about 990). Because the primary lesion, thyroid tissue, could not be accessed, the study looked at peripheral blood alone. TRBV28, TRBJ1-2 and TRBJ2-5 were preferentially used in persistent disease, while TRBV20-1 and TRBJ2-1 were favored in newly diagnosed disease.

The time point label of this sample denotes: persistent/refractory GD, antithyroid drugs over 5 years with positive TRAb. RNA was extracted from PBMCs in TRIzol for both TCR sequencing and RNA sequencing. The diagnosis of Graves' disease followed American Thyroid Association guidelines. Patients for the study were recruited at an endocrinology department in Xi'an, China. Each patient gave roughly 8.4 milliliters of peripheral blood, collected in an EDTA anticoagulant tube. Ficoll Paque Plus density gradient separation was used to isolate PBMCs, and no further T cell sorting was performed. An Agilent 2100 Bioanalyzer and agarose gel were used to check RNA quality, and a NanoDrop 2000 was used to measure RNA concentration. Libraries came from multiplex PCR. TCRdb names Illumina HiSeq 4000 as the instrument used. iRepertoire HTBI primers and Arm-PCR amplification of CDR3 regions were used to construct TCR beta libraries. Before sequencing, the PCR products went through gel purification. The published analysis was carried out like this. A total of 62 TRBV and under 15 TRBJ segments were identified across samples and were used for gene usage analysis of CDR3 amino acid clonotypes. COPE and FqMerger were used to merge the filtered high-quality paired reads into contigs. BLAST was used to align contigs to IMGT TRBV, TRBD and TRBJ reference genes, and CDR3 was defined according to IMGT. Clonotypes above 0.1% frequency were classified as highly expanded clones. Repertoire diversity was measured by Shannon entropy, and V-J evenness by the Gini coefficient. Public clonotypes were defined as clonotypes shared by more than one individual. Using fastp trimming at Q25 and MiXCR clonotype assembly, TCRdb reanalyzed the public sequencing data and kept in-frame beta chains. Each CDR3 protein appears once, grouped with its most common genes and DNA. The authors' filters were not applied to this entry. Recorded for this sample are fewer than 400,000 distinct CDR3 sequences; around 19% of them occurred a single time. The ten biggest clones cover roughly 29% of the sample.

The chain employs TRBV6-1 and TRBJ2-7, and TRBD2 aligns with 10 junction nucleotides. The source material was peripheral blood mononuclear cells (PBMCs), sampled when the disease was refractory, from a patient treated with antithyroid drugs. This receptor was identified in a female donor with Graves disease. The sequenced DNA is TGTGCCAGCAGTCCCAAGCGGGAGGGTTCCTACGAGCAGTACTTC. Its product reads: CASSPKREGSYEQYF.